This entry concerns a single T cell receptor (beta chain). This specimen comes from a study of blood T cell repertoires in COVID-19. Whole-study context: T cells, B-cell-depleted T cells, or PBMCs supplied cDNA or gDNA.

In the authors' workflow: How many nucleated cells were present was estimated from reference gene primer amplification. Sequencing used immunoSEQ multiplex PCR; TCRdb keeps in-frame clones, though not all of them. The V and J calls and clone size are taken from that table; D and trimming were inferred from the DNA. In the table there are roughly 400,000 clones, roughly 90% of which are singletons. Individuals aged about 18 to 100 years were recruited from 24 US areas. Shortly before study entry, within 2 weeks, exposed participants had met a COVID-19 case. Sequenced input: PBMCs or T cells enriched from blood (not recorded which). This sequence was found in a woman under 30 who had been exposed to COVID-19.

The CDR3 bases are TGCGCCAGCAGCCAAGATTGGACTAGCGGGGGGGATACGCAGTATTTT. This gives the protein CASSQDWTSGGDTQYF. The chain uses TRBV4-3 and TRBJ2-3; 14 bases are a match to TRBD2. The ends lost 0 bases at V and 6 bases at J; junction bases unmatched: 2. The germline gives CDR1 LGHNA, CDR2 YSLEER. The CDR3 sequence is 16 residues long.